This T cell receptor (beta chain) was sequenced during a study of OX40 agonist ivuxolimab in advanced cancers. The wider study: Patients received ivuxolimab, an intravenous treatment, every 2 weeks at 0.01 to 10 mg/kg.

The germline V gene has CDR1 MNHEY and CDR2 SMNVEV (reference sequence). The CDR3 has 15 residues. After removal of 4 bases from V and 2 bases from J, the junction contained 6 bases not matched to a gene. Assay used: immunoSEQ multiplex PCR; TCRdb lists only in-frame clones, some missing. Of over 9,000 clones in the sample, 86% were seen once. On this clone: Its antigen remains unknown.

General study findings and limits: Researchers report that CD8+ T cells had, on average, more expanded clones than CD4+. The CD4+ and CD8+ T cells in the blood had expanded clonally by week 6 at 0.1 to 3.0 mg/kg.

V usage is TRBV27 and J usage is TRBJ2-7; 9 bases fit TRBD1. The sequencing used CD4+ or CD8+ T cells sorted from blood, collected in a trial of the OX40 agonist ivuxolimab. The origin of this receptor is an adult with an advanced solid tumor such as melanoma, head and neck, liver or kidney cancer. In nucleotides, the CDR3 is TGTGCCAGCAGTTGGGTGACAGGGGGGACCTACGAGCAGTACTTC. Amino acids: CASSWVTGGTYEQYF.